This T cell receptor (beta chain) was identified in a study of beta chain features in type 1 diabetes. Study-wide points: Moderate yet significant TCRB CDR3 shortening was seen in Type 1 diabetes patients in all four CD4+ subsets.

This clone has more than one count but fewer than ten. Its specificity is not known. As every portion of the isolated RNA was reverse transcribed, the sequencing read expressed TCRB transcripts. The average output of naive, central memory and regulatory T cell samples was several million reads. The repertoire was sequenced with immunoSEQ multiplex PCR; TCRdb's copy has only in-frame clones and lacks some. The table includes about 300,000 clones, about 8.5% detected once. The clonotype originates from a woman aged 18-29 years in good health. The sequencing sample was made of central memory CD4+ T cells from blood.

The CDR3 sequence is CASSSPYRGRGYTF. CDR3 DNA: TGTGCCAGCAGCTCGCCGTACAGGGGGCGAGGCTACACCTTC. This chain joins TRBV7-2 and TRBJ1-2, with 9 nucleotides matching TRBD1. The V gene's germline CDR1 is SGHTA and CDR2 FQGNSA. This CDR3 has 14 amino acids. The V and J ends lost 4 bases and 8 bases, in that order; junction bases with no gene match: 8.